Sequencing of this T cell receptor (beta chain) was carried out in a study of shared clonotypes between healthy human individuals (dated by TCRdb to between 2020 and 2021). As for the study more broadly: The cohort comprised a couple of women and a few men aged 18 to 49 years. For each donor, three plates each were used for CD4 naive and CD4 memory, two plates were used for CD8 naive, and one plate was used for CD8 memory. Libraries were prepared and TCR repertoires were sequenced by different laboratories using diverse techniques, in order to increase sequencing depth and limit assay-specific biases. Each donor's leukapheresis produced roughly between roughly 0.9 and 8.9 billion PBMCs. Blood TCR repertoires of five healthy adults were deeply sequenced to estimate repertoire size and the extent of clonotype sharing between individuals. The paper as a whole reports these results and caveats: Estimated clonotype richness was generally larger for naive than for memory subsets. Even with the large sequencing depth, rarefaction of the sorted-subset datasets indicated that sequencing was incomplete. Sampling was limited to blood, and TCR repertoires in tissue likely differ from TCR repertoires in blood. Sharing across a few donors was observed for about 4.8% of naive CD4, 3% to 3.5% of naive CD8, 2% to 2.5% of memory CD4, and about 0.4% of memory CD8 clonotypes. Pairwise subsampling indicated that sequencing depth was expected to affect the degree of clonotype sharing among donors. Higher generation probabilities were observed for clonotypes shared by all four sorted-subset donors than for non-shared clonotypes. Because the study included a small number of donors, the genetic and exposure-history diversity represented was limited.

Donors were healthy HIV-negative adults with no recently reported acute infections or vaccinations. Every donor was a Caucasian adult living in Nashville, Tennessee, USA. CD4+ T cells were enriched through magnetic negative selection, after which naive cells were positively selected on CD45RA and the remaining negative fraction served as the memory subset. Blood was collected by leukapheresis, and PBMCs were isolated by Ficoll-Histopaque density gradient centrifugation and then cryopreserved in liquid nitrogen vapor phase. Analytical flow cytometry was used to check the purity and quantity of every magnetically sorted T cell population. Genomic DNA was isolated from each sorted fraction and quantified by UV absorbance on a Nanodrop 2000c. Using the deep immunoSEQ assay, TCR CDR3 regions were amplified from genomic DNA by multiplex PCR. For each cell subset, the extracted genomic DNA was distributed evenly across all wells of several immunoSEQ 96-well plates, and each plate served as one replicate. For sorted subsets, each replicate PCR was loaded with 200 ng genomic DNA, equivalent to 25,000 to 30,000 T cell genomes. Purified libraries were quantified with a Qubit 3.0 fluorometer, sized on a Bioanalyzer 2100, and re-quantified with the KAPA Library Quantification kit. Every immunoSEQ 96-well plate was sequenced on a separate single-read 150-cycle Illumina NextSeq 550 flow cell. On the study's bioinformatics: The immunoSEQ output contained only junctional sequences without quality scores, so filtering could not match that applied to full-length reads. Sequences were annotated with PyIR, a Python wrapper for IgBLAST v1.9, using IMGT germline references to assign V/J genes and CDR3. Any read was removed if the V/J assignment was weak (E-value above 1e-6), the CDR3 was missing, or the read contained stop codons, out-of-frame junctions, or ambiguous translated residues. A V3J clonotype was defined by an identical inferred V gene, J gene, and CDR3 amino acid sequence. To compute the percentage overlap between repertoires, the number of shared unique clonotypes was divided by the size of the smaller repertoire. RTK rarefaction, the Chao1 estimator, and Recon v2.1 estimates of unobserved clonotypes were used to assess repertoire richness. Generation probabilities were computed with OLGA for all TCRbeta clonotypes obtained by the gDNA method from several donors. TCRdb holds this immuneACCESS table with in-frame rearrangements only. Some clones are missing; in checked studies, unresolved V genes explain under half, and the rest has no known cause. V and J calls and clone size are copied from that table; D and trimming were computed from the DNA. This sample has about 360,000 clones in its table, and over 70% of those were observed once. The ten largest clonotypes hold roughly 10% of the sample.

As for this clone: Its recognized antigen is unknown. Base qualities were left out, and no much larger clone turns up one base away.

V and J lose 6 bases and 4 bases, and a span of 12 bases separates them. According to the germline V gene, CDR1 reads ENHRY and CDR2 reads SYGVKD. From its cysteine to its phenylalanine, the CDR3 spans 13 amino acids. Of the read, only the CDR3 DNA is kept; its 39 bases are in frame from base 1. The TCR originated in a man aged 30 to 39 in good health. Recombination linked TRBV10-3 to TRBJ1-1; a weak D assignment points to TRBD1 (5 bases agree). Sequences were obtained from memory CD4+ T cells sorted from blood. The cell subset or site label of this sample denotes: CD45RA-negative fraction. The CDR3 sequence is CAISPGTVTEAFF. The bases read TGTGCCATCAGCCCCGGGACGGTCACTGAAGCTTTCTTT.